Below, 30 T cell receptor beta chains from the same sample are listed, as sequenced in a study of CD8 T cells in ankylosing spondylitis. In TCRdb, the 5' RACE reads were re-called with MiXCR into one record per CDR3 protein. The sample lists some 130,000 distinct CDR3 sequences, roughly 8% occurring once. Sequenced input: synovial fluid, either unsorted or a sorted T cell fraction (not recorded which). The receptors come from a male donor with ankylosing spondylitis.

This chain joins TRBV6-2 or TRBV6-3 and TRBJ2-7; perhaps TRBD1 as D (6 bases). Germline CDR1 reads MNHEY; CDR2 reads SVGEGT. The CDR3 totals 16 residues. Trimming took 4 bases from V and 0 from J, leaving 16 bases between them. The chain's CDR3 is CASSSLGQQYSYEQYF. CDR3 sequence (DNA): TGTGCCAGCAGTTCCCTAGGACAGCAGTACTCCTACGAGCAGTACTTC.

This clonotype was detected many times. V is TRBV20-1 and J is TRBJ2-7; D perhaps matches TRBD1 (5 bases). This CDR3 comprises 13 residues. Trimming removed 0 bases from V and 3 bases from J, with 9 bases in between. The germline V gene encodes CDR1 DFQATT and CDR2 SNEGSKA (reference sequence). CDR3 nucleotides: TGCAGTGCTAGAGAGTTCAGGGACTACGAGCAGTACTTC. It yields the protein CSAREFRDYEQYF.

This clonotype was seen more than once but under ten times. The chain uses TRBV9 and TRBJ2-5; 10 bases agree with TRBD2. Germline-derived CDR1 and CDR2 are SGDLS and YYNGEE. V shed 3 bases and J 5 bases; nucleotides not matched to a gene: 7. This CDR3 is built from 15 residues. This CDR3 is CASSAGTSEGETQYF. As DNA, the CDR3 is TGTGCCAGCAGCGCAGGGACTAGCGAGGGGGAGACCCAGTACTTC. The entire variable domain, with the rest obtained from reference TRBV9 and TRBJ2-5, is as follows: DSGVTQTPKHLITATGQRVTLRCSPRSGDLSVYWYQQSLDQGLQFLIQYYNGEERAKGNILERFSAQQFPDLHSELNLSSLELGDSALYFCASSAGTSEGETQYFGPGTRLLVL.

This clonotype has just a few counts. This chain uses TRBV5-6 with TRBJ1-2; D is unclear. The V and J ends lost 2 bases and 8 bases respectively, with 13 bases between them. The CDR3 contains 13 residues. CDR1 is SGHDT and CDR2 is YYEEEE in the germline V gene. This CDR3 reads CASSFGQLGGYTF. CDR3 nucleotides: TGTGCCAGCAGCTTTGGGCAACTTGGCGGCTACACCTTC. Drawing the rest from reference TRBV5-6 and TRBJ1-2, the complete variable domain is DAGVTQSPTHLIKTRGQQVTLRCSPKSGHDTVSWYQQALGQGPQFIFQYYEEEERQRGNFPDRFSGHQFPNYSSELNVNALLLGDSALYLCASSFGQLGGYTFGSGTRLTVV.

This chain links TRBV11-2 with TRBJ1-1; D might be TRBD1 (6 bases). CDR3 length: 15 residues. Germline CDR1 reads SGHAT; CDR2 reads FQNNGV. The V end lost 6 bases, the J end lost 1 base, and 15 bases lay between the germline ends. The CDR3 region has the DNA TGTGCCAGCAGGGCTAGGGGGGGCTGGAACACTGAAGCTTTCTTT. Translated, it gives CASRARGGWNTEAFF.

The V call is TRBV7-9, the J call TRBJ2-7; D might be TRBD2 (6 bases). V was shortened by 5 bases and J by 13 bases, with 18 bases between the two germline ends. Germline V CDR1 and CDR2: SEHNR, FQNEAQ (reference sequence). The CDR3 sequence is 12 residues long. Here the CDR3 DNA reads TGTGCCAGCAGCCCGTCCGGGAGTCTCCCTTACTTC. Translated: CASSPSGSLPYF.

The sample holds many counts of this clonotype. The DNA of the CDR3 is TGTGCCAGCAGCTCCGCAGTTGGGGGTTACAATGAGCAGTTCTTC. As protein: CASSSAVGGYNEQFF. This chain connects TRBV5-6 to TRBJ2-1; D tentatively fits TRBD1 or TRBD2 (5 bases each). The CDR3 loop spans 15 amino acids. V lost 3 bases to trimming and J lost 4 bases, with 14 bases between them. Germline V gene lookup returns CDR1 SGHDT and CDR2 YYEEEE.

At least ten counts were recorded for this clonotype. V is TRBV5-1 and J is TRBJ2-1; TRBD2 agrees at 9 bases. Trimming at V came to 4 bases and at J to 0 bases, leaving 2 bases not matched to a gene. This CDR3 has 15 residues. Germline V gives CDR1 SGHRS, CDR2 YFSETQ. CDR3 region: CASSPTSGSYNEQFF. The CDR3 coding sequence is TGCGCCAGCAGCCCGACTAGCGGCTCCTACAATGAGCAGTTCTTC. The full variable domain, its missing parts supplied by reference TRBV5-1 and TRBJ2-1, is KAGVTQTPRYLIKTRGQQVTLSCSPISGHRSVSWYQQTPGQGLQFLFEYFSETQRNKGNFPGRFSGRQFSNSRSEMNVSTLELGDSALYLCASSPTSGSYNEQFFGPGTRLTVL.

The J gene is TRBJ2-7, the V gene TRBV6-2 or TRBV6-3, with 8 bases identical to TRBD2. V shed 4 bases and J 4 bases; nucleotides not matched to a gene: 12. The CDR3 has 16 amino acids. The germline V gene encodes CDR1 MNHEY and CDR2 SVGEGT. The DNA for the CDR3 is TGTGCCAGCAGTTTTATTCCGGGCCCTAGCGGGTACGAGCAGTACTTC. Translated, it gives CASSFIPGPSGYEQYF.

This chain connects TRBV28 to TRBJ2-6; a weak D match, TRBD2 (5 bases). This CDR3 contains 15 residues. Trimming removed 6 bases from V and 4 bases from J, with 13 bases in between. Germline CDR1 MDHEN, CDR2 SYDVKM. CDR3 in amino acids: CASSLARTGANVLTF. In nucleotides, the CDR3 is TGTGCCAGCAGCCTAGCCAGGACGGGGGCCAACGTCCTGACTTTC.

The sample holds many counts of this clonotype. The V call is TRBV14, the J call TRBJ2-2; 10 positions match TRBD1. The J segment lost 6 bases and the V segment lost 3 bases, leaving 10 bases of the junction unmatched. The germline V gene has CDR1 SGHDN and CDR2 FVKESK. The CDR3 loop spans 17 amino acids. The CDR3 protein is CASSHSWGQGSPGELFF. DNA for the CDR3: TGTGCCAGCAGCCACTCCTGGGGACAGGGGTCCCCCGGGGAGCTGTTTTTT.

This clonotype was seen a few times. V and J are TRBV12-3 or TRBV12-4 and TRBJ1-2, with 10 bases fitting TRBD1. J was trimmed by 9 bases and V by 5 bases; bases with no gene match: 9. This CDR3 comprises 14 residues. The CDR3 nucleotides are TGTGCCAGCAGTGAGACAGGGGGCCCCTCGAGCTACACCTTC. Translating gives CASSETGGPSSYTF.

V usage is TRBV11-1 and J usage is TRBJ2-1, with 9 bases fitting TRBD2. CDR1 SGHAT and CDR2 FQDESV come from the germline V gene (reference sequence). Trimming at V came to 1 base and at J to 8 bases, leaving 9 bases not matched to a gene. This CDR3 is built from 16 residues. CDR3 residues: CASSLGAGGLRDEQFF. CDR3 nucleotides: TGTGCCAGCAGCTTAGGAGCGGGGGGTCTAAGGGATGAGCAGTTCTTC.

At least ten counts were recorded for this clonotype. The CDR3 region has the DNA TGCGCCAGCAGCTTGGGCGGCCAAGAGACCCAGTACTTC. Translating gives CASSLGGQETQYF. The genes are TRBV5-1 and TRBJ2-5; D not certain. Germline V gene lookup returns CDR1 SGHRS and CDR2 YFSETQ. The V end lost 0 bases, the J end lost 1 base, and 4 bases lay between the germline ends. The CDR3 consists of 13 residues. The whole variable domain, remainder taken from reference TRBV5-1 and TRBJ2-5, is KAGVTQTPRYLIKTRGQQVTLSCSPISGHRSVSWYQQTPGQGLQFLFEYFSETQRNKGNFPGRFSGRQFSNSRSEMNVSTLELGDSALYLCASSLGGQETQYFGPGTRLLVL.

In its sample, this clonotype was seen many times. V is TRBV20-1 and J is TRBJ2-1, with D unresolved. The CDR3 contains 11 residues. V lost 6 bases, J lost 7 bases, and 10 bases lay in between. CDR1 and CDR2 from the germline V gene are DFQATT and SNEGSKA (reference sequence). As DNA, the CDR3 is TGCAGTGCCCCTCTTTGGAATGAGCAGTTCTTC. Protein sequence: CSAPLWNEQFF.

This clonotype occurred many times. The CDR3 region has the DNA TGTGCCAGCAGTTTGGGGGACAGGGGCACAGATACGCAGTATTTT. As protein: CASSLGDRGTDTQYF. This chain uses TRBV12-3 or TRBV12-4 with TRBJ2-3, with TRBD1 matching 9 bases. This CDR3 is built from 15 residues. Trimming at V came to 3 bases and at J to 1 base, leaving 2 bases not matched to a gene.

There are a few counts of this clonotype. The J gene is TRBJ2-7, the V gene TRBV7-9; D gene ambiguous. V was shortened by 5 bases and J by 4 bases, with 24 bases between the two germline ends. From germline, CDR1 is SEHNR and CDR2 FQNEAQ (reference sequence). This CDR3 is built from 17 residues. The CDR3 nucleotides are TGTGCCAGCAGCCCCTTCTATGACCCTGCTAAAAGGTACGAGCAGTACTTC. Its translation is CASSPFYDPAKRYEQYF.

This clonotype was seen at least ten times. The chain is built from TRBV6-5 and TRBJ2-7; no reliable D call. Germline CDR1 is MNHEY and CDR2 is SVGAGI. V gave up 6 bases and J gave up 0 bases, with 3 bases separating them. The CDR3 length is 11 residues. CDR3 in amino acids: CASSHSYEQYF. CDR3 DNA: TGTGCCAGCAGCCACTCCTACGAGCAGTACTTC.

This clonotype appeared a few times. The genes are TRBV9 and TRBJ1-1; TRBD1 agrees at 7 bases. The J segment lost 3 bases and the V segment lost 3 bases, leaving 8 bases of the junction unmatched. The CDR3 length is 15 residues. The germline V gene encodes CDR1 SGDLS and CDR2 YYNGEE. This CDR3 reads CASSALTGMDTEAFF. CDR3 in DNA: TGTGCCAGCAGCGCCTTGACAGGGATGGACACTGAAGCTTTCTTT.

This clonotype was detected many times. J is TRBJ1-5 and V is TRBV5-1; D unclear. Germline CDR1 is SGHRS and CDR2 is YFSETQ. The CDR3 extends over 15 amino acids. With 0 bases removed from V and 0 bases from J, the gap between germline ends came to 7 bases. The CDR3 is CASSLGSSSNQPQHF. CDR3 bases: TGCGCCAGCAGCTTGGGAAGCTCTAGCAATCAGCCCCAGCATTTT.

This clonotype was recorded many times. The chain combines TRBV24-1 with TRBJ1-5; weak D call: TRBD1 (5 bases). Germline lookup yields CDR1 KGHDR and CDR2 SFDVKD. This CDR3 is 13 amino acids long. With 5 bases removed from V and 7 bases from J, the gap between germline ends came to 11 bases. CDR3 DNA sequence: TGTGCCACCAGTGCCGGGGCCTGGCAGCCCCAGCATTTT. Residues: CATSAGAWQPQHF.

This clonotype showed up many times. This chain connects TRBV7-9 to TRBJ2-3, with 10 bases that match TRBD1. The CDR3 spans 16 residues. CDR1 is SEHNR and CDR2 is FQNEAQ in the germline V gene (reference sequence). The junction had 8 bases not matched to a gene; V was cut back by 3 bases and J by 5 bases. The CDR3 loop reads CASSLDPGQGRDTQYF. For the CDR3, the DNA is TGTGCCAGCAGCTTGGACCCGGGACAGGGGCGAGATACGCAGTATTTT.

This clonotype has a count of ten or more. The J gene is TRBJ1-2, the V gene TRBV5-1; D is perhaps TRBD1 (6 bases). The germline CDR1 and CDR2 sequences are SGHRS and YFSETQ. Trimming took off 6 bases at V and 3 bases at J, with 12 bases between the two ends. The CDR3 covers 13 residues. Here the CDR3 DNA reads TGCGCCAGCACCCAGGGGCCGGACTATGGCTACACCTTC. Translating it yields CASTQGPDYGYTF. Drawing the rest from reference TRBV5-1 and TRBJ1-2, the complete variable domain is KAGVTQTPRYLIKTRGQQVTLSCSPISGHRSVSWYQQTPGQGLQFLFEYFSETQRNKGNFPGRFSGRQFSNSRSEMNVSTLELGDSALYLCASTQGPDYGYTFGSGTRLTVV.

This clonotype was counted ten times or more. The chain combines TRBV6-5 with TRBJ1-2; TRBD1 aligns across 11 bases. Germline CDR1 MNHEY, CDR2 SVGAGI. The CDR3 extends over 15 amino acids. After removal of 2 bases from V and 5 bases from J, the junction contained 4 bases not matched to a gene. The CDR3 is CASSYPGQGAYGYTF. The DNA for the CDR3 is TGTGCCAGCAGTTACCCCGGACAGGGGGCATATGGCTACACCTTC.

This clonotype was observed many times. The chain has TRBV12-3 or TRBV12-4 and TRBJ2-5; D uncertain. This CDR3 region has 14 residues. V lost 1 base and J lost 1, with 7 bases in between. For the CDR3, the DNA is TGTGCCAGCAGTTTAGGGAACAGCCAAGAGACCCAGTACTTC. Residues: CASSLGNSQETQYF.

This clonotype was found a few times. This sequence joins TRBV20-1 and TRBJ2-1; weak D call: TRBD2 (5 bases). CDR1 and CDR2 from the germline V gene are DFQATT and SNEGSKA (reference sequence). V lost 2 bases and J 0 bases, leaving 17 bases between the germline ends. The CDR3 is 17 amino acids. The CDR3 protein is CSARRLHDASSYNEQFF. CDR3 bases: TGCAGTGCTAGAAGACTACACGACGCAAGCTCCTACAATGAGCAGTTCTTC.

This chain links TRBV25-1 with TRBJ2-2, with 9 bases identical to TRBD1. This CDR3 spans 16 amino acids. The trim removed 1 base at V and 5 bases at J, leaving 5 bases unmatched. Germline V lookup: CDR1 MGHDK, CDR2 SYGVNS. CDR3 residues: CASSELDRGRTGELFF. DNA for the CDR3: TGTGCCAGCAGTGAATTGGACAGGGGACGGACCGGGGAGCTGTTTTTT.

CDR3 sequence: CSATRGGPTGELFF. CDR3 DNA sequence: TGCAGTGCTACAAGGGGAGGGCCCACCGGGGAGCTGTTTTTT. V and J are TRBV20-1 and TRBJ2-2, with TRBD2 matching over 7 bases. In germline, CDR1 is DFQATT, CDR2 SNEGSKA (reference sequence). The CDR3 contains 14 residues. The J segment lost 4 bases and the V segment lost 4 bases, leaving 6 bases of the junction unmatched.

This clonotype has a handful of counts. CDR3 amino acids: CASSYSGGVINYGYTF. The CDR3 DNA sequence: TGTGCCAGCAGTTACTCGGGAGGGGTTATCAACTATGGCTACACCTTC. The rearrangement uses TRBV6-5 and TRBJ1-2; possibly TRBD1 for D (5 bases). Germline V lookup: CDR1 MNHEY, CDR2 SVGAGI. The CDR3 has 16 residues. Trimming removed 0 bases at V and 2 bases at J, with 13 bases between.

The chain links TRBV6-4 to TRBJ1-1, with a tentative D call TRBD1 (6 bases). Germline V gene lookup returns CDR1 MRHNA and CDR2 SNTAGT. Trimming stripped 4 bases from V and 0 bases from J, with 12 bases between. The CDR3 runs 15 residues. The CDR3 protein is CASSASGHMNTEAFF. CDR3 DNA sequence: TGTGCCAGCAGTGCCTCGGGACACATGAACACTGAAGCTTTCTTT.